These 5 T cell receptor beta chains share one sample of origin, sequenced in a study of blood T cell repertoires in COVID-19. Produced via immunoSEQ multiplex PCR; TCRdb's table is partial and in-frame only. The table lists 210,000 or so clones, just under 85% of them singletons. The specimen sequenced was peripheral blood. Receptors originate from a woman aged 70-85 years with active or convalescent COVID-19.

V gene TRBV5-1 combines with J gene TRBJ2-1, with no clear D. Trimming took 5 bases from V and 0 from J, leaving 9 bases between them. CDR1 and CDR2 (germline): SGHRS, YFSETQ. This CDR3 is built from 14 residues. The CDR3 here is CASSLQSSYNEQFF. Written as DNA, the CDR3 is TGCGCCAGCAGTTTACAGAGCTCCTACAATGAGCAGTTCTTC.

This chain links TRBV4-1 with TRBJ2-5, with unresolved D. Looked up from germline, CDR1 is MGHRA and CDR2 is YSYEKL. Trimming shortened V by 1 base and J by 5 bases, and 2 bases separated the two germline ends. CDR3 length equals 11 residues. CDR3 residues: CASSQAETQYF. The CDR3 DNA sequence: TGCGCCAGCAGCCAAGCGGAGACCCAGTACTTC.

V is TRBV28 and J is TRBJ2-1, with 16 positions matching TRBD2. V shed 4 bases, J shed 10 bases, and the junction held 1 base outside the gene matches. The germline gives CDR1 MDHEN, CDR2 SYDVKM. The CDR3 extends over 14 amino acids. Here the CDR3 reads CASSSGLAGGEQFF. The CDR3 region has the DNA TGTGCCAGCAGTTCGGGACTAGCGGGAGGGGAGCAGTTCTTC.

The chain has TRBV5-1 and TRBJ2-3; 9 positions match TRBD2. CDR3 size: 14 residues. The V gene end was trimmed by 2 bases and the J gene end by 4 bases; junction bases not matched to a gene: 2. CDR1 is SGHRS and CDR2 is YFSETQ in the germline V gene. CDR3 residues: CASSFAGGPDTQYF. The CDR3 bases are TGCGCCAGCAGCTTTGCGGGAGGGCCAGATACGCAGTATTTT.

The CDR3 reads CASSLMSAGYTGELFF. The CDR3 nucleotides read TGTGCCAGCAGCTTGATGTCAGCGGGTTACACCGGGGAGCTGTTTTTT. This chain links TRBV5-4 with TRBJ2-2; D is perhaps TRBD2 (6 bases). The germline V and J ends were trimmed by 1 base and 3 bases, with 13 bases remaining between them. The CDR3 runs 16 residues. Germline V lookup: CDR1 SGHNT, CDR2 YYREEE (reference sequence). The complete variable domain, with remaining parts taken from reference TRBV5-4 and TRBJ2-2, reads ETGVTQSPTHLIKTRGQQVTLRCSSQSGHNTVSWYQQALGQGPQFIFQYYREEENGRGNFPPRFSGLQFPNYSSELNVNALELDDSALYLCASSLMSAGYTGELFFGEGSRLTVL.